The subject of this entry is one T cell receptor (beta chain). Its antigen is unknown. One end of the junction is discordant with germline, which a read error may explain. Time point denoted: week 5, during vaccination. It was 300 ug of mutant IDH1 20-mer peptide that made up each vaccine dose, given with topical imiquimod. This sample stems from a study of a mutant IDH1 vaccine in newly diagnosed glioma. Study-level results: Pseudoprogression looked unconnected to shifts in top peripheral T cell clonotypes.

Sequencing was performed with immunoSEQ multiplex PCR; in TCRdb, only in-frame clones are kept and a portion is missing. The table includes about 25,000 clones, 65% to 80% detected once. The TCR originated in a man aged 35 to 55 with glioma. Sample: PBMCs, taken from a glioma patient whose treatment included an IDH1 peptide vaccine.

The CDR3 region is CVSSLTPRDGATEAFF. The DNA for the CDR3 is TGTGTCAGCAGCTTAACCCCGAGGGACGGGGCCACTGAAGCTTTCTTT. This chain connects TRBV11-3 to TRBJ1-1; D is possibly TRBD1 (5 bases). This CDR3 has 16 residues. Germline CDR1 reads SGHNT; CDR2 reads YENEEA. The variable domain in full, completed from reference TRBV11-3 and TRBJ1-1, reads EAGVVQSPRYKIIEKKQPVAFWCNPISGHNTLYWYLQNLGQGPELLIRYENEEAVDDSQLPKDRFSAERLKGVDSTLKIQPAELGDSAVYLCVSSLTPRDGATEAFFGQGTRLTVV.